This passage covers 27 T cell receptor beta chains from one sample sequenced in a study of T cell responses to AZD1222 COVID-19 vaccine. Using immunoSEQ multiplex PCR, the repertoire was profiled, and TCRdb retains in-frame clones only, with some absent. The table records roughly 140,000 clones, more than 85% of them present only once. Sequences were derived from peripheral blood, sampled on day 0 of AZD1222 vaccination. Receptor source: an adult in good health.

The chain links TRBV19 to TRBJ1-1; D not resolved. V dropped 7 bases and J dropped 1 base, with 10 bases sitting between them. The CDR3 is 13 residues long. The germline CDR1 and CDR2 sequences are LNHDA and SQIVND (reference sequence). The CDR3 reads CASNGEANTEAFF. Here the CDR3 DNA reads TGTGCCAGTAATGGGGAGGCGAACACTGAAGCTTTCTTT.

J is TRBJ1-1 and V is TRBV27, with no clear D. Germline V gene sequence: CDR1 MNHEY, CDR2 SMNVEV (reference sequence). The CDR3 is 12 amino acids. V shed 6 bases and J shed 4 bases, with 9 bases lying between them. CDR3 sequence: CASRAWSTEAFF. For the CDR3, the DNA is TGTGCCAGCAGAGCTTGGAGCACTGAAGCTTTCTTT.

The V call is TRBV24-1, the J call TRBJ2-2; TRBD1 matches 10 bases. This CDR3 is built from 17 residues. V lost 3 bases to trimming and J lost 4 bases; unmatched junction nucleotides: 7. Germline values: CDR1 KGHDR, CDR2 SFDVKD. The CDR3: CATSDRTGGVGTGELFF. Written as DNA, the CDR3 is TGTGCCACCAGTGATCGGACAGGGGGAGTAGGCACCGGGGAGCTGTTTTTT.

The chain recombines TRBV5-8 with TRBJ2-3, with D uncertain. The CDR3 is 14 amino acids. Germline loops: CDR1 SGHTS, CDR2 YDEGEE. Trimming pared 3 bases from V and 6 bases from J, leaving 14 bases between. The CDR3 here is CASSSYDRSDTQYF. The CDR3 nucleotides are TGTGCCAGCAGCTCTTACGACCGGTCTGATACGCAGTATTTT. Together with reference TRBV5-8 and TRBJ2-3, the CDR3 gives the full variable domain: EAGVTQSPTHLIKTRGQQATLRCSPISGHTSVYWYQQALGLGLQFLLWYDEGEERNRGNFPPRFSGRQFPNYSSELNVNALELEDSALYLCASSSYDRSDTQYFGPGTRLTVL.

This chain connects TRBV7-2 to TRBJ1-2; D is perhaps TRBD1 (5 bases). This CDR3 has 14 residues. The germline CDR1 and CDR2 sequences are SGHTA and FQGNSA. Trimming pared 5 bases from V and 8 bases from J, leaving 18 bases between. CDR3 bases: TGTGCCAGCAGCGGAGACGGGGCCCTGGGGGGCTACACCTTC. This codes for CASSGDGALGGYTF.

This rearrangement joins TRBV9 to TRBJ1-4, with D possibly matching TRBD1 (5 bases). Trimming removed 4 bases from V and 3 bases from J, with 13 bases in between. The length of the CDR3 is 15 residues. The germline CDR1 and CDR2 sequences are SGDLS and YYNGEE. The CDR3 loop is CASSQRGGSNEKLFF. As DNA, the CDR3 is TGTGCCAGCAGCCAGAGGGGAGGGTCTAATGAAAAACTGTTTTTT.

The J gene is TRBJ1-5, the V gene TRBV6-6, with 9 bases lining up with TRBD1. The ends lost 5 bases at V and 1 base at J; junction bases unmatched: 9. Germline V lookup: CDR1 MNHNY, CDR2 SVGAGI (reference sequence). The CDR3 length is 17 residues. CDR3 in amino acids: CASSPGTGIGSNQPQHF. CDR3 DNA sequence: TGTGCCAGCAGTCCCGGGACAGGGATCGGAAGCAATCAGCCCCAGCATTTT.

The V and J genes are TRBV30 and TRBJ2-7; TRBD2 might be the D (5 bases). Trimming pared 3 bases from V and 7 bases from J, leaving 10 bases between. This CDR3 spans 11 amino acids. The V gene's germline CDR1 is GTSNPN and CDR2 SVGIG (reference sequence). CDR3 sequence: CAWRQRGEQYF. The CDR3 nucleotides read TGTGCCTGGAGACAGAGAGGGGAGCAGTACTTC.

In DNA, the CDR3 is TGTGCCAGCAGCCAAGGCGGAGGGGATAAGCAGTTCTTC. It specifies CASSQGGGDKQFF. The rearrangement joins TRBV4-2 to TRBJ2-1, with a weak D call TRBD2 (6 bases). V was trimmed by 1 base and J by 11 bases, leaving 12 bases between them. The CDR3 length is 13 residues. From germline, CDR1 is LGHNA and CDR2 YNFKEQ.

This clone showed up just once. The DNA of the CDR3 is TGTGCCAGCAGTGACTCGCCTAGCGGTGATGAGCAGTTCTTC. As protein: CASSDSPSGDEQFF. V usage is TRBV6-4 and J usage is TRBJ2-1; 7 nucleotides match TRBD2. After removal of 0 bases from V and 8 bases from J, the junction contained 4 bases not matched to a gene. Germline loops: CDR1 MRHNA, CDR2 SNTAGT. The CDR3 extends over 14 amino acids.

The chain carries TRBV12-3 or TRBV12-4 and TRBJ2-7, with D unclear. CDR3 size: 12 residues. Trimming took 6 bases from V and 3 from J, leaving 9 bases between them. The CDR3 region is CASRRGVYEQYF. Written as DNA, the CDR3 is TGTGCCAGCAGACGTGGGGTCTACGAGCAGTACTTC.

The chain is built from TRBV7-6 and TRBJ1-1; D is possibly TRBD1 (6 bases). This CDR3 contains 15 residues. V was cut by 1 base and J by 0 bases, with 9 bases left in between. Germline V gene data show CDR1 as SGHVS and CDR2 as FNYEAQ. In DNA form, the CDR3 reads TGTGCCAGCAGCTTAGGGGGGGACATGAACACTGAAGCTTTCTTT. Its protein is CASSLGGDMNTEAFF.

The gene calls are TRBV12-5 and TRBJ2-3; TRBD2 matches 11 bases. CDR1 and CDR2 (germline): LGHNT, FRNRAP. The CDR3 loop spans 17 amino acids. J gave up 2 bases and V 1 base, and 5 bases lay outside the gene matches. DNA of the CDR3: TGTGCTAGTGGTTTGGGACTAGCGGGGTCCCTCACAGATACGCAGTATTTT. Protein: CASGLGLAGSLTDTQYF.

The chain carries TRBV6-5 and TRBJ2-7; 11 nucleotides match TRBD2. V was pared by 6 bases and J by 4 bases, with 8 bases of the junction left unmatched. CDR1 is MNHEY and CDR2 is SVGAGI in the germline V gene. This CDR3 spans 15 amino acids. Written as DNA, the CDR3 is TGTGCCAGCAGACCCTCGACTAGCGGGGAATACGAGCAGTACTTC. It translates to CASRPSTSGEYEQYF.

This clone was recorded once. This sequence joins TRBV14 and TRBJ2-7, with a tentative D call TRBD1 (6 bases). Germline CDR1 and CDR2: SGHDN and FVKESK. With 2 bases removed from V and 2 bases from J, the gap between germline ends came to 13 bases. The CDR3 has 15 amino acids. For the CDR3, the DNA is TGTGCCAGCAGCCAATGGGGGCCGCTTACCTACGAGCAGTACTTC. Its translation is CASSQWGPLTYEQYF.

The chain combines TRBV6-5 with TRBJ1-2, with unresolved D. Germline loops: CDR1 MNHEY, CDR2 SVGAGI. The V and J ends lost 10 bases and 8 bases respectively, with 14 bases between them. This CDR3 has 11 residues. The CDR3 DNA sequence: TGTGCCACCGGACCTTCTGGGGGCTACACCTTC. Translating gives CATGPSGGYTF.

The V and J genes are TRBV19 and TRBJ1-1; 9 positions agree with TRBD1. Germline values: CDR1 LNHDA, CDR2 SQIVND (reference sequence). The V segment lost 3 bases and the J segment 6 bases; nucleotides outside the gene matches: 8. The CDR3 length is 15 residues. The CDR3 here is CASSIWGQGRPEAFF. CDR3 nucleotide sequence: TGTGCCAGTAGTATCTGGGGACAGGGTCGGCCTGAAGCTTTCTTT.

V and J are TRBV7-9 and TRBJ2-1; D is tentatively TRBD1 or TRBD2 (5 bases each). This CDR3 has 14 residues. Between the trimmed V and J ends, which lost 1 base and 10 bases, there was a span of 14 bases. Germline-derived CDR1 and CDR2 are SEHNR and FQNEAQ (reference sequence). CDR3 DNA: TGTGCCAGCAGCTTAGACGGGACCGACGACGAGCAGTTCTTC. Translated, it gives CASSLDGTDDEQFF.

The chain recombines TRBV7-9 with TRBJ1-2, with D perhaps TRBD1 (6 bases). Germline assignment: CDR1 SEHNR and CDR2 FQNEAQ (reference sequence). V was trimmed by 5 bases and J by 5 bases, leaving 15 bases between them. CDR3 length: 14 amino acids. The CDR3 DNA is TGTGCCAGCAGCGAACAGGGATTCGAATATGGCTACACCTTC. Translating it yields CASSEQGFEYGYTF. The variable domain in full, with the rest retrieved from reference TRBV7-9 and TRBJ1-2, is DTGVSQNPRHKITKRGQNVTFRCDPISEHNRLYWYRQTLGQGPEFLTYFQNEAQLEKSRLLSDRFSAERPKGSFSTLEIQRTEQGDSAMYLCASSEQGFEYGYTFGSGTRLTVV.

This clone was recorded only once. This chain links TRBV10-2 with TRBJ1-1; 9 nucleotides match TRBD1. The CDR3 covers 14 residues. Germline assignment: CDR1 WSHSY and CDR2 SAAADI. Trimming took 8 bases from V and 1 from J; bases not matched to a gene: 5. DNA of the CDR3: TGCGCCAGCTTGAGGACAGGGGCGAACACTGAAGCTTTCTTT. Protein: CASLRTGANTEAFF.

V usage is TRBV3-1 (or the pseudogene TRBV3-2) and J usage is TRBJ1-6, with D possibly TRBD1 on 5 matching bases. Per the germline V gene, CDR1 is LGHDT and CDR2 is YNNKEL (reference sequence). CDR3 length: 12 residues. Trimming removed 6 bases at V and 10 bases at J, with 10 bases between. The CDR3 DNA sequence: TGTGCCAGCAGATCTCAGGGCTCACCCCTCCACTTT. It specifies CASRSQGSPLHF.

This chain connects TRBV19 to TRBJ1-1; D possibly corresponds to TRBD1 (5 bases). CDR1 and CDR2 from the germline V gene are LNHDA and SQIVND (reference sequence). CDR3 length: 14 residues. V was pared by 8 bases and J by 3 bases, with 16 bases between. DNA for the CDR3: TGTGCCAGTGGGGGGGACCATGGGTACACTGAAGCTTTCTTT. It specifies CASGGDHGYTEAFF.

This chain links TRBV18 with TRBJ2-3; D is possibly TRBD2 (5 bases). The germline gives CDR1 KGHSH, CDR2 LQKENI. This CDR3 is built from 12 residues. The V end was cut by 4 bases, the J end by 4 bases, with 6 bases between. CDR3 in amino acids: CASSLEADTQYF. CDR3 sequence (DNA): TGTGCCAGCTCACTGGAGGCAGATACGCAGTATTTT.

The chain has TRBV7-2 and TRBJ1-2, with 7 bases lining up with TRBD1. V gave up 1 base and J gave up 4 bases; unmatched junction bases: 9. The CDR3 contains 16 residues. Germline V gene data show CDR1 as SGHTA and CDR2 as FQGNSA. CDR3 sequence reads: CASSLVSGQPTYGYTF. CDR3 DNA: TGTGCCAGCAGCTTAGTATCGGGACAGCCTACCTATGGCTACACCTTC.

This chain uses TRBV5-4 with TRBJ2-7; 9 bases map to TRBD2. CDR1 is SGHNT and CDR2 is YYREEE in the germline V gene (reference sequence). This CDR3 is built from 15 residues. Losses at the gene ends were 4 bases for V and 1 base for J; bases not matched to a gene: 6. For the CDR3, the DNA is TGTGCCAGCAGCCCCTCAGCGGGGGGATCCTACGAGCAGTACTTC. This sequence encodes CASSPSAGGSYEQYF.

This clone was counted a single time. This chain joins TRBV19 and TRBJ1-5; TRBD1 is a possible D gene (6 bases). Germline values: CDR1 LNHDA, CDR2 SQIVND (reference sequence). The V end lost 7 bases, the J end lost 0 bases, and 7 bases lay between the germline ends. The CDR3 totals 13 residues. CDR3 coding DNA: TGTGCCAGTATGGGGGCTAGCAATCAGCCCCAGCATTTT. Translation: CASMGASNQPQHF.

This clone showed up just a few times. This chain connects TRBV6-1 to TRBJ2-7; D not resolved. This CDR3 region has 12 residues. Germline V gene sequence: CDR1 MNHNS, CDR2 SASEGT. With 1 base removed from V and 3 bases from J, the gap between germline ends came to 4 bases. The CDR3: CASSEDGYEQYF. For the CDR3, the DNA is TGTGCCAGCAGTGAAGATGGCTACGAGCAGTACTTC.